Below are 20 T cell receptor beta chains sequenced from a single sample in a study of metastatic and nonmetastatic thyroid tumors. Using MiXCR, TCRdb reanalyzed the PCR reads. Among 25,000 to 35,000 clones listed, roughly 30% were seen once. The entire patient cohort was treatment-naive prior to thyroid surgery. Sequencing was performed on blood. Receptors were obtained from a female donor with papillary thyroid cancer or a benign thyroid nodule (not recorded which). Some clones in this sample may be carry-over from other donors' samples.

This clone was observed a handful of times. The genes are TRBV6-1 and TRBJ1-6; 9 bases fit TRBD1. The J segment lost 10 bases and the V segment lost 4 bases, leaving 5 bases of the junction unmatched. The CDR3 covers 14 residues. The germline CDR1 and CDR2 sequences are MNHNS and SASEGT. As DNA, the CDR3 is TGTGCCAGCAGTGGGGACAGGGTAGGCTCACCCCTCCACTTT. It yields the protein CASSGDRVGSPLHF.

The V call is TRBV7-2, the J call TRBJ1-2; TRBD1 might be the D (6 bases). CDR3 length: 14 amino acids. Germline CDR1 is SGHTA and CDR2 is FQGNSA. V lost 5 bases and J 4 bases, leaving 14 bases between the germline ends. CDR3 nucleotides: TGTGCCAGCAGCACCAGGGGAGGCGGCTATGGCTACACCTTC. This gives the protein CASSTRGGGYGYTF.

The table lists this clone with a few counts. The gene calls are TRBV6-1 and TRBJ2-1; 7 positions match TRBD2. Trimming cost V 2 bases and J 7 bases; bases outside gene matches: 11. This CDR3 has 16 amino acids. Germline CDR1 and CDR2: MNHNS and SASEGT. CDR3 sequence reads: CASSERLRGLLNEQFF. DNA for the CDR3: TGTGCCAGCAGTGAAAGGCTTCGGGGACTATTAAATGAGCAGTTCTTC.

The chain employs TRBV3-1 and TRBJ2-7, with unresolved D. Between the trimmed V and J ends, which lost 3 bases and 3 bases, there was a span of 9 bases. Per germline, CDR1 LGHDT and CDR2 YNNKEL (reference sequence). This CDR3 is built from 13 residues. The DNA for the CDR3 is TGTGCCAGCAGCCAGGAACGGTTCTACGAGCAGTACTTC. It specifies CASSQERFYEQYF.

This sequence joins TRBV20-1 and TRBJ1-1, with D uncertain. In germline, CDR1 is DFQATT, CDR2 SNEGSKA (reference sequence). Trimming removed 2 bases at V and 2 bases at J, with 15 bases between. This CDR3 is built from 15 residues. CDR3 in amino acids: CSARTLEWRNTEAFF. The CDR3 DNA reads TGCAGTGCTAGAACCTTAGAATGGAGAAACACTGAAGCTTTCTTT.

J is TRBJ2-5 and V is TRBV20-1, with D maybe TRBD2 (6 bases). The CDR3 is 15 amino acids. Germline V gene sequence: CDR1 DFQATT, CDR2 SNEGSKA (reference sequence). V lost 0 bases and J 4 bases, leaving 15 bases between the germline ends. This chain's CDR3 is CSARDSEGLTETQYF. CDR3 DNA sequence: TGCAGTGCTAGAGATTCGGAGGGCCTGACAGAGACCCAGTACTTC.

This chain joins TRBV19 and TRBJ2-1; 12 nucleotides agree with TRBD2. Germline V CDR1 and CDR2: LNHDA, SQIVND (reference sequence). This CDR3 contains 18 residues. V trimming: 6 bases; J trimming: 4 bases; junction bases outside the gene matches: 13. CDR3 sequence (DNA): TGTGCCAGTAGACTAGCGGGGGGCTCCTTTGGGACGTACAATGAGCAGTTCTTC. Translating it yields CASRLAGGSFGTYNEQFF.

The chain joins TRBV20-1 to TRBJ2-7; tentative D call: TRBD1 (6 bases). The germline V gene has CDR1 DFQATT and CDR2 SNEGSKA (reference sequence). The CDR3 runs 15 residues. V was trimmed by 2 bases and J by 3 bases, leaving 17 bases between them. As DNA, the CDR3 is TGCAGTGCTAGAACAGGGATAGGCCTCGGCTACGAGCAGTACTTC. Protein sequence: CSARTGIGLGYEQYF.

V is TRBV9 and J is TRBJ2-6; 11 bases match TRBD2. This CDR3 is 19 amino acids long. The germline gives CDR1 SGDLS, CDR2 YYNGEE. The junction had 7 bases not matched to a gene; V was cut back by 2 bases and J by 0 bases. In DNA, the CDR3 is TGTGCCAGCAGCGTCGCTAGCGGGGGGACCTCCTCTGGGGCCAACGTCCTGACTTTC. This encodes CASSVASGGTSSGANVLTF.

This clone has more than one count but fewer than ten. The chain links TRBV28 to TRBJ2-5; D is perhaps TRBD2 (6 bases). In germline, CDR1 is MDHEN, CDR2 SYDVKM. V lost 5 bases and J lost 5, with 15 bases in between. CDR3 size: 14 residues. This CDR3 reads CASSLSGVVETQYF. In nucleotides, the CDR3 is TGTGCCAGCAGTCTATCGGGGGTGGTCGAGACCCAGTACTTC.

By share, this clone ranks as medium-sized. The chain carries TRBV19 and TRBJ1-1, with TRBD1 identical over 9 bases. CDR1 is LNHDA, CDR2 SQIVND, per germline (reference sequence). The CDR3 covers 13 residues. Trimming took 2 bases from V and 9 from J; bases not matched to a gene: 4. The CDR3: CASSIKGQGKAFF. The DNA of the CDR3 is TGTGCCAGTAGTATAAAGGGACAGGGCAAAGCTTTCTTT.

This clone was observed at least ten times. The gene calls are TRBV20-1 and TRBJ1-1; possibly TRBD1 for D (6 bases). The CDR3 has 17 residues. Trimming left V 0 bases short and J 0 bases short, with 17 bases between. Germline assignment: CDR1 DFQATT and CDR2 SNEGSKA (reference sequence). CDR3 nucleotides: TGCAGTGCTAGAGACCCAGGGGCCCGGAGGGTGAACACTGAAGCTTTCTTT. This sequence encodes CSARDPGARRVNTEAFF.

This clone was observed a handful of times. The chain couples TRBV5-1 to TRBJ1-1; no clear D. Trimming pared 1 base from V and 1 base from J, leaving 8 bases between. The germline gives CDR1 SGHRS, CDR2 YFSETQ. The CDR3 runs 14 residues. In nucleotides, the CDR3 is TGCGCCAGCAGCTTGTGGCCGGGGAACACTGAAGCTTTCTTT. Translation: CASSLWPGNTEAFF.

This clone was observed many times. The same CDR3 also results from other DNA sequences found in this sample. The rearrangement joins TRBV15 to TRBJ2-1; D is possibly TRBD1 or TRBD2 (5 bases each). There are 13 residues in the CDR3. V lost 5 bases and J 10 bases, leaving 15 bases between the germline ends. Germline V gene data show CDR1 as LNHNV and CDR2 as YYDKDF (reference sequence). The CDR3 nucleotides are TGTGCCACCAGCCCTCCCTGGGGCGGGGAGCAGTTCTTC. This translates into CATSPPWGGEQFF.

The chain employs TRBV20-1 and TRBJ2-7; D perhaps matches TRBD1 (5 bases). The CDR3 extends over 15 amino acids. V shed 0 bases and J shed 4 bases, with 16 bases lying between them. Germline-derived CDR1 and CDR2 are DFQATT and SNEGSKA (reference sequence). CDR3 coding DNA: TGCAGTGCTAGAGATTTATGGGGCAAAGAGTACGAGCAGTACTTC. The encoded protein is CSARDLWGKEYEQYF.

In its sample, this clone was seen many times. The rearrangement joins TRBV27 to TRBJ1-1; D call uncertain. In germline, CDR1 is MNHEY, CDR2 SMNVEV (reference sequence). V shed 3 bases and J shed 4 bases, with 9 bases lying between them. The CDR3 runs to 13 residues. CDR3 protein: CASSFSRSTEAFF. DNA of the CDR3: TGTGCCAGCAGTTTCAGCAGGTCCACTGAAGCTTTCTTT.

This chain uses TRBV6-1 with TRBJ2-3; D is unclear. V was trimmed by 4 bases and J by 6 bases, leaving 8 bases between them. The CDR3 is 12 residues long. Per germline, CDR1 MNHNS and CDR2 SASEGT. The CDR3 DNA is TGTGCCAGCAGTGCCTCTTTTGATACGCAGTATTTT. This codes for CASSASFDTQYF.

Comment on this clone: The CDR3 ends on some other residue instead of the conserved phenylalanine or tryptophan, so this is likely a read error. The DNA is omitted, as the CDR3 cannot be located on it reliably, and the CDR3 follows TCRdb's listing. The V gene is TRBV30, the J gene TRBJ1-4; whether TRBD1, the table's D call, matches the DNA was not checked. Germline CDR1 reads GTSNPN; CDR2 reads SVGIG (reference sequence). The CDR3 numbers 13 amino acids, ends counted. The CDR3 loop is CAWTLRGQGGWRL.

This clone was seen a handful of times. V is TRBV20-1 and J is TRBJ1-2; D is unresolved. The CDR3 sequence is 12 residues long. V was clipped by 3 bases and J by 3 bases, with 8 bases between them. Germline V gene data show CDR1 as DFQATT and CDR2 as SNEGSKA (reference sequence). CDR3 in DNA: TGCAGTGCTAGTCCGAGGGACTATGGCTACACCTTC. Amino acid sequence: CSASPRDYGYTF.

This clone showed up just a few times. The chain has TRBV19 and TRBJ1-2; the D gene is possibly TRBD1 (5 bases). V was trimmed by 6 bases and J by 6 bases, leaving 14 bases between them. Germline V gene sequence: CDR1 LNHDA, CDR2 SQIVND (reference sequence). This CDR3 has 13 residues. For the CDR3, the DNA is TGTGCCAGTAGAACGGGAGGGGCGCATGGCTACACCTTC. Protein: CASRTGGAHGYTF.